These 20 T cell receptor beta chains originate from one sample sequenced in a study of diagnostic markers for celiac disease (dated by TCRdb to about 2020). TCRdb lists the instrument as Illumina MiSeq. The reads, reprocessed by TCRdb, yield one row per CDR3 protein sequence and no DNA. The sample's records list just over 750 distinct CDR3 sequences. Clones ranked in the top ten supply 40% to 50% of the sample. The sample taken for sequencing was either unsorted cells or a sorted T cell fraction (not recorded which). These receptors were taken from a human donor. This table probably holds off-target reads from a library built for another chain.

By frequency, this clonotype registers medium-sized. The J gene is TRBJ1-1, the V gene TRBV2. The CDR3 contains 11 residues. CDR1 and CDR2 (germline): SNHLY, FYNNEI. The CDR3 reads CASTLGTEAFF.

This clonotype is hyperexpanded by frequency. V usage is TRBV4-3 and J usage is TRBJ1-2; TCRdb indicates TRBD1, and absent DNA this call remains unverified. Germline CDR1 is LGHNA and CDR2 is YSLEER. The CDR3 totals 14 residues. The CDR3 spells CASSEQGGYYGYTF.

In terms of frequency, this clonotype is medium-sized (0.01 to 0.1%). The chain is built from TRBV12-3 or TRBV12-4 and TRBJ2-4; TCRdb selects TRBD2, and the lack of DNA leaves this call unchecked. This CDR3 is built from 13 residues. The CDR3 sequence: CASGTESWAIQYF.

Judged by frequency, this clonotype is medium-sized. V is TRBV7-6 and J is TRBJ1-3. The length of the CDR3 is 11 residues. Germline V gene sequence: CDR1 SGHVS, CDR2 FNYEAQ. The CDR3 sequence is CASSLGNTIYF.

This clonotype counts as medium-sized by frequency. The chain has TRBV18 and TRBJ1-2. The CDR3 spans 13 residues. Looked up from germline, CDR1 is KGHSH and CDR2 is LQKENI. The CDR3 is CASSPEARGGYTF.

This chain connects TRBV20-1 to TRBJ2-3; absent DNA, TCRdb's TRBD1 call cannot be checked. Per the germline V gene, CDR1 is DFQATT and CDR2 is SNEGSKA (reference sequence). This CDR3 has 13 residues. CDR3 loop: CSAIRGHTDTQYF.

The chain is built from TRBV28 and TRBJ2-7; TCRdb indicates TRBD2, and absent DNA this call remains unverified. There are 16 residues in the CDR3. CDR1 is MDHEN, CDR2 SYDVKM, per germline. This CDR3 is CASTSGGFTSSYEQYF.

By frequency, this clonotype is large. The chain uses TRBV16 and TRBJ2-7; with no DNA, the TCRdb D assignment of TRBD1 cannot be verified. The CDR3 consists of 15 residues. CDR1 and CDR2 from the germline V gene are KGHSY and FQNENV. CDR3: CASSSYTGIRYEQYF.

J is TRBJ2-7 and V is TRBV10-2; TCRdb designates TRBD1, a call that cannot be tested without DNA. In germline, CDR1 is WSHSY, CDR2 SAAADI. The CDR3 length is 15 residues. This CDR3 is CASRYGQGARYEQYF.

This clonotype shows up as medium-sized by frequency. The rearrangement links TRBV28 to TRBJ2-2. The length of the CDR3 is 12 residues. Germline V gene sequence: CDR1 MDHEN, CDR2 SYDVKM. Here the CDR3 reads CASSQNTGELFF.

This clonotype registers medium-sized by frequency. The rearrangement uses TRBV28 and TRBJ2-1; TCRdb's D call of TRBD2 is untestable without DNA. This CDR3 contains 15 residues. Germline values: CDR1 MDHEN, CDR2 SYDVKM. CDR3 loop: CASSLGDSLYNEQFF.

The CDR3 loop reads CASSSDSRDEKLFF. The rearrangement links TRBV6-5 to TRBJ1-4; TCRdb gives TRBD1 as the D gene, but with no DNA this cannot be confirmed. The V gene's germline CDR1 is MNHEY and CDR2 SVGAGI. The CDR3 length is 14 residues.

The J gene is TRBJ1-1, the V gene TRBV7-2. This CDR3 has 13 residues. Germline V CDR1 and CDR2: SGHTA, FQGNSA. The CDR3 spells CASLVRQRAEAFF.

This clonotype is classed as medium-sized by frequency. The chain couples TRBV28 to TRBJ1-3. Germline values: CDR1 MDHEN, CDR2 SYDVKM. This CDR3 is built from 17 residues. Here the CDR3 reads CASSLPDAGPSGNTIYF.

The chain has TRBV20-1 and TRBJ2-7; without DNA, the TCRdb call of TRBD1 cannot be checked. Germline lookup yields CDR1 DFQATT and CDR2 SNEGSKA (reference sequence). The CDR3 runs to 14 residues. CDR3 sequence: CSAQKTSSGGEQYF.

This clonotype counts as hyperexpanded by frequency. The chain uses TRBV2 and TRBJ1-2; TCRdb selects TRBD1, and the lack of DNA leaves this call unchecked. CDR1 and CDR2 (germline): SNHLY, FYNNEI. The CDR3 totals 14 residues. CDR3 loop: CASSGTDKIYGYTF.

This clonotype is large by frequency. This chain uses TRBV10-1 with TRBJ2-3; no DNA is available, so the TRBD1 call from TCRdb remains unchecked. Germline V gene data show CDR1 as WNHNN and CDR2 as SYGVQD (reference sequence). This CDR3 has 13 residues. The CDR3 loop is CASRQDSTDTQYF.

CDR3 residues: CASSLGPMNTGELFF. This sequence joins TRBV7-2 and TRBJ2-2. The length of the CDR3 is 15 residues. Germline values: CDR1 SGHTA, CDR2 FQGNSA.

This clonotype counts as large by frequency. The V gene is TRBV13, the J gene TRBJ2-2; TCRdb names TRBD2, which stays unverified in the absence of DNA. The CDR3 sequence is 14 residues long. Per germline, CDR1 PRHDT and CDR2 FYEKMQ (reference sequence). The CDR3 region is CASSDSPNTGELFF.

This chain links TRBV20-1 with TRBJ2-3; TCRdb's assignment of TRBD1 cannot be checked, as there is no DNA. The CDR3 spans 12 residues. Germline-derived CDR1 and CDR2 are DFQATT and SNEGSKA (reference sequence). Here the CDR3 reads CSARDPGDTQYF.